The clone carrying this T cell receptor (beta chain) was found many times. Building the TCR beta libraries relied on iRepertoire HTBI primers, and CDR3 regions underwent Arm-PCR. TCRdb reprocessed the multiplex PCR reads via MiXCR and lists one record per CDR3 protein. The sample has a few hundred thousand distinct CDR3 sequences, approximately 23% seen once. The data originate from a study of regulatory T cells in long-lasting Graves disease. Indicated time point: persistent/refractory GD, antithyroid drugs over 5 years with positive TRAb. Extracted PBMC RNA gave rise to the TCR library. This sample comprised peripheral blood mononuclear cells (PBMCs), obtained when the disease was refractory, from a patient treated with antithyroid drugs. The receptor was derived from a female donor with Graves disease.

The CDR3 bases are TGCAGTGCCCGGGACAGGGTAATGAGCTACACCTTC. It encodes CSARDRVMSYTF. This rearrangement joins TRBV20-1 to TRBJ1-2; 9 nucleotides match TRBD1. Trimming removed 6 bases from V and 9 bases from J; junction bases left unmatched: 8. The CDR3 runs to 12 residues. CDR1 is DFQATT, CDR2 SNEGSKA, per germline (reference sequence).